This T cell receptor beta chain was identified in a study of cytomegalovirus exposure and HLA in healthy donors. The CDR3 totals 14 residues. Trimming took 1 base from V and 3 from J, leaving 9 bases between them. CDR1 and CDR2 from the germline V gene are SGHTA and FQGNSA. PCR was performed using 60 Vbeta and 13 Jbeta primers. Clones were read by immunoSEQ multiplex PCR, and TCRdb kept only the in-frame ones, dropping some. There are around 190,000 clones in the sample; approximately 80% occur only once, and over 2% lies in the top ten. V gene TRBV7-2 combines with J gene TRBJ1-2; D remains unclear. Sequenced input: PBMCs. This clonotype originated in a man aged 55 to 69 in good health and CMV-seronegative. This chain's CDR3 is CASSLDLGDYGYTF. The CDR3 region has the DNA TGTGCCAGCAGCTTAGATCTCGGGGACTATGGCTACACCTTC.